Listed here is a single T cell receptor (beta chain). Its antigen is undetermined. Trimming shortened V by 2 bases and J by 0 bases, and 16 bases separated the two germline ends. Germline-derived CDR1 and CDR2 are SGHTA and FQGNSA. CDR3 size: 18 residues. This sample was included in a study of shared clonotypes between healthy human individuals. Points from the study as a whole: Generation probability values for non-shared clonotypes were lower than those for clonotypes shared by all four donors.

Healthy HIV-negative adults with no recent acute infections or vaccinations were recruited as donors. Genomic DNA of every subset was divided equally among multiple immunoSEQ plates. Each sorted subset replicate got 200 ng genomic DNA, tens of thousands of genomes. TCRdb's table, derived via immunoSEQ multiplex PCR, lists solely in-frame clones and lacks some. The sample includes 1.4 million or so clones, roughly 98.5% seen only once; the top ten take under 0.45%. This TCR came from a man younger than 40 in good health. The chain has TRBV7-2 and TRBJ2-2; tentative D call: TRBD2 (6 bases). Sample: naive CD4+ T cells sorted from blood. The subset was: CD45RA+ positively selected. The CDR3 spells CASSLRGFRGANTGELFF. Here the CDR3 DNA reads TGTGCCAGCAGCTTACGTGGGTTTCGCGGGGCGAACACCGGGGAGCTGTTTTTT.